This entry is about one T cell receptor beta chain. Its target is not known. The sample belongs to a study of graft-versus-host responses after intestinal transplantation. Whole-study context: The recipients all started with anti-thymocyte globulin induction and then took tacrolimus and steroids for 3 to 4 years. Findings and caveats of the study: Early post-transplant declines in HvG were associated with peak levels of circulating GvH clones. High graft-versus-host to host-versus-graft T cell clonal ratios marked allografts of patients with graft-donor macrochimerism. GvH clonotypes were identified within recipient marrow, with a subset emerging first in ileum or blood.

There are 17 residues in the CDR3. Generated by immunoSEQ multiplex PCR, the TCRdb table keeps only in-frame clones and is missing some. This sample has some 130,000 clones, with over 85% found just once. The V gene is TRBV21-1, the J gene TRBJ2-3; TRBD2 is taken as the D call from the table, unchecked against the DNA. TRBV21-1 is a pseudogene. Source: unstimulated CD4+ T cells sorted from spleen or lymph node cells, taken before intestinal transplant. The clonotype was recovered from a human donor who received an intestinal transplant. In DNA, the CDR3 is TGTGCCAGCAGCATGATGGGACTAGCGGGAGAAGTAGATACGCAGTATTTT. This gives the protein CASSMMGLAGEVDTQYF.